Listed below are T cell receptor beta chains from one sample, sequenced in a study of T cell responses to AZD1222 COVID-19 vaccine. TCRdb's copy holds only in-frame clones and misses some; the assay was immunoSEQ multiplex PCR. The sample includes over 100,000 clones, about 85% seen only once; the top ten take approximately 2.4%. The source was peripheral blood, collected on day 0 of AZD1222 vaccination. These receptors all come from an adult in good health. Each CDR3 is given with its conserved first and last residue. Fields, in order: clone size, D gene, V gene, J gene, CDR3 DNA, CDR3 protein. A D gene is named only where the DNA matches it firmly. Expanded clones are given a class, and other clones once, few, many or no size at all.

clone size: NA
D gene: NA
V gene: TRBV30
J gene: TRBJ2-7
CDR3 DNA: TGTGCCTGGAGCGGAGGGGGAGGGGGAGGTTTCGAGCAGTACTTC
CDR3 protein: CAWSGGGGGGFEQYF

clone size: NA
D gene: TRBD1
V gene: TRBV2
J gene: TRBJ2-5
CDR3 DNA: TGTGCCAGCATCCCTGGGCAGGGGGCATGGGAGACCCAGTACTTC
CDR3 protein: CASIPGQGAWETQYF

clone size: NA
D gene: TRBD1
V gene: TRBV15
J gene: TRBJ1-5
CDR3 DNA: TGTGCCACCAGCAAGACAGGGGATAGCAATCAGCCCCAGCATTTT
CDR3 protein: CATSKTGDSNQPQHF

clone size: NA
D gene: NA
V gene: TRBV4-1
J gene: TRBJ1-3
CDR3 DNA: TGCGCCAGCAGCCAAGAGGGGGGGGAAGGGTCTGGAAACACCATATATTTT
CDR3 protein: CASSQEGGEGSGNTIYF

clone size: NA
D gene: TRBD2
V gene: TRBV5-8
J gene: TRBJ2-1
CDR3 DNA: TGTGCCAGCATCCCACCCCCTCGCGGGAGTCCGTTCTTC
CDR3 protein: CASIPPPRGSPFF

clone size: NA
D gene: NA
V gene: TRBV19
J gene: TRBJ2-2
CDR3 DNA: TGTGCCAGTAGTATAGGGCGGAACACCGGGGAGCTGTTTTTT
CDR3 protein: CASSIGRNTGELFF

clone size: NA
D gene: NA
V gene: TRBV30
J gene: TRBJ2-2
CDR3 DNA: TGTGCCTGGAGAAGGGACGGGGCGAACACCGGGGAGCTGTTTTTT
CDR3 protein: CAWRRDGANTGELFF

clone size: NA
D gene: TRBD2
V gene: TRBV27
J gene: TRBJ2-5
CDR3 DNA: TGTGCCAGCTGGGGGAACTTAGCGGGAGGGCCGGAGACCCAGTACTTC
CDR3 protein: CASWGNLAGGPETQYF

clone size: NA
D gene: NA
V gene: TRBV5-4
J gene: TRBJ2-7
CDR3 DNA: TGTGCCAGCAGCTTAGATCGTATGTCCTACGAGCAGTACTTC
CDR3 protein: CASSLDRMSYEQYF

clone size: many
D gene: TRBD2
V gene: TRBV5-1
J gene: TRBJ2-1
CDR3 DNA: TGCGCCAGCAGCTCTCCAATAGCGGGGGCCTACAATGAGCAGTTCTTC
CDR3 protein: CASSSPIAGAYNEQFF

clone size: once
D gene: TRBD2
V gene: TRBV6-5
J gene: TRBJ2-4
CDR3 DNA: TGTGCCAGCAGTCCTGCGGGGGGACTACAGTACTTC
CDR3 protein: CASSPAGGLQYF

clone size: NA
D gene: TRBD1
V gene: TRBV7-9
J gene: TRBJ2-7
CDR3 DNA: TGTGCCAGCAGACCGACAGGGGGTCTCTCCTACGAGCAGTACTTC
CDR3 protein: CASRPTGGLSYEQYF

clone size: NA
D gene: NA
V gene: TRBV6-1
J gene: TRBJ1-2
CDR3 DNA: TGTGCCAGCAGTGTGATACGGGGGGGTCAAGGCTATGGCTACACCTTC
CDR3 protein: CASSVIRGGQGYGYTF

clone size: NA
D gene: TRBD2
V gene: TRBV5-1
J gene: TRBJ2-1
CDR3 DNA: TGCGCCAGCAGCTTGGCCGTTGCGCGGGGGGACAATGAGCAGTTCTTC
CDR3 protein: CASSLAVARGDNEQFF

clone size: NA
D gene: TRBD1
V gene: TRBV24-1
J gene: TRBJ2-5
CDR3 DNA: TGTGCCACCAGTGATACCCGGGACAGACAAGAGACCCAGTACTTC
CDR3 protein: CATSDTRDRQETQYF

clone size: NA
D gene: NA
V gene: TRBV27
J gene: TRBJ2-1
CDR3 DNA: TGTGCCAGCAGCCCTGGCCACAATGAGCAGTTCTTC
CDR3 protein: CASSPGHNEQFF

clone size: NA
D gene: NA
V gene: TRBV6-5
J gene: TRBJ1-5
CDR3 DNA: TGTGCCAGCAGTTACGAGGGTGTTCAGCCCCAGCATTTT
CDR3 protein: CASSYEGVQPQHF

clone size: NA
D gene: NA
V gene: TRBV10-1
J gene: TRBJ2-5
CDR3 DNA: TGCGCCAGCAGTGAAACGGGACGACTTTACTTC
CDR3 protein: CASSETGRLYF

clone size: NA
D gene: NA
V gene: TRBV4-1
J gene: TRBJ1-3
CDR3 DNA: TGCGCCAGCAGCCAGGACCCGCCGGGGGCACTTGGAAACACCATATATTTT
CDR3 protein: CASSQDPPGALGNTIYF

clone size: NA
D gene: TRBD1
V gene: TRBV28
J gene: TRBJ2-4
CDR3 DNA: TGTGCCAGCACCCTGGCGGGACAGGGAAAAAACATTCAGTACTTC
CDR3 protein: CASTLAGQGKNIQYF

clone size: NA
D gene: NA
V gene: TRBV5-6
J gene: TRBJ1-5
CDR3 DNA: TGTGCCAGCAGCTTCTCTGGGGCCAATCAGCCCCAGCATTTT
CDR3 protein: CASSFSGANQPQHF

clone size: NA
D gene: TRBD1
V gene: TRBV15
J gene: TRBJ1-3
CDR3 DNA: TGTGCCACCAGCAGCAAACCGCCAGGACAGGGGGCCATTGAAAACACCATATATTTT
CDR3 protein: CATSSKPPGQGAIENTIYF

clone size: NA
D gene: TRBD1
V gene: TRBV5-1
J gene: TRBJ2-5
CDR3 DNA: TGCGCCAGCAGCAAGGACAGGGTCCAAGAGACCCAGTACTTC
CDR3 protein: CASSKDRVQETQYF